This T cell receptor beta chain was recovered during a study of blood T cell repertoires in COVID-19 (dated by TCRdb to 2020 to 2021). A note on the overall study: Samples from collaborators originated in the United States, Italy and Spain and spanned both the acute and convalescent phases of COVID-19. A de-identified subject ID, COVID-19 status, age in years and sex were almost always included in the sample metadata. Samples came from the ongoing ImmuneRACE study (first 160 participants) plus 1,254 subjects from 6 global collaborators. The material from the prospective study consisted of cDNA or gDNA derived from T cells, B-cell-depleted T cells, or PBMCs. Where HLA class I and class II types were available, the types were taken from metadata supplied by the sample provider, not from assay-based typing. Subjects who had been exposed to COVID-19, were actively infected with it, or had recovered from it provided the deeply sampled blood TCRbeta repertoires that made up the dataset. The repertoires were made available in a free public database intended to serve as a resource for research on the immune response to SARS-CoV-2.

General conclusions and limits of the study: How much clinical and demographic metadata was included differed by source and by participant, and the metadata was provided uncurated.

CDR3 length: 14 amino acids, cysteine to phenylalanine. Here the CDR3 DNA is all that survives: 42 bases in frame from base 1. CDR1 and CDR2 are drawn from the germline V gene: SGHTS, YDEGEE. V is reduced by 4 bases and J by 1 base, leaving a spacing of 11 bases between them. TCRbeta CDR3 regions were amplified from genomic DNA by means of the immunoSEQ Assay, a bias-controlled multiplex PCR. The original pipeline was this. The number of nucleated cells in each sample was estimated by amplification of reference gene primers within the assay. Sequence reads were collapsed and filtered to measure the absolute abundance of every unique TCRbeta CDR3 rearrangement. Productive Simpson clonality was computed per sample as the square root of Simpson's diversity index over productive rearrangements. Not all clones reach the TCRdb copy of this immuneACCESS table, which keeps in-frame sequences only. Checked studies attribute under half of the gap to unresolved V genes and leave the rest unexplained. From that table come the V and J calls and clone size; the DNA was used to work out D and trimming. Recorded for this sample are about 100,000 clones; about nine tenths of them occurred a single time. Approximately 2% of the sample belongs to the ten largest clones.

Each collaborating institution followed its own protocols to collect whole blood in K2EDTA tubes. For TCRbeta analysis, collaborators shipped samples in one of three forms: frozen whole blood, isolated PBMCs, or DNA extracted from either of those sample types. Worth noting for this clone: What antigen it recognizes has not been identified. There are no base qualities to consult, and no much larger clone falls within one base.

The chain couples TRBV5-8 to TRBJ2-5; the D gene is possibly TRBD2, with 5 bases matching. The sample consisted of peripheral blood. The clonotype comes from a man aged 45-60 years with active COVID-19. The encoded CDR3 is CASSRLTIQETQYF. The DNA is TGTGCCAGCAGCCGATTGACTATCCAAGAGACCCAGTACTTC.